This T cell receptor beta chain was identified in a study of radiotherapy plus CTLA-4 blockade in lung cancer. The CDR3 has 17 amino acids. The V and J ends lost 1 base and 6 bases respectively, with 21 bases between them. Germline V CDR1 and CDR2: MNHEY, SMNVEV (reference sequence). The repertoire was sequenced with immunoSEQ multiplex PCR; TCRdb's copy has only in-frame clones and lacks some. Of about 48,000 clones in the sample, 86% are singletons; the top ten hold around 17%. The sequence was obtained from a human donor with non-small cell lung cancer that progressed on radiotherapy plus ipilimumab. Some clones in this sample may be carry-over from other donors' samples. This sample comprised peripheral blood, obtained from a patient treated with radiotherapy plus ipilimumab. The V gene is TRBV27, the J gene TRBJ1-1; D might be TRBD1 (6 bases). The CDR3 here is CASSLWEGGGIGPEAFF. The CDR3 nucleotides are TGTGCCAGCAGTTTATGGGAAGGGGGAGGGATTGGCCCTGAAGCTTTCTTT.